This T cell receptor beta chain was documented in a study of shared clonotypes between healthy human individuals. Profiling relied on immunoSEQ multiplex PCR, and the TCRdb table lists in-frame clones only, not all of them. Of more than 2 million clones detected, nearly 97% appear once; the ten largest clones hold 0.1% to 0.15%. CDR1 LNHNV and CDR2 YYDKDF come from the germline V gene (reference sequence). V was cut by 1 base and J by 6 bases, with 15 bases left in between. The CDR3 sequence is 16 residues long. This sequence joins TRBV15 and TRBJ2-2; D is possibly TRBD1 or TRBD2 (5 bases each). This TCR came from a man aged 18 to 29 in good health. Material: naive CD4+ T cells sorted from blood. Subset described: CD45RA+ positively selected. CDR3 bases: TGTGCCACCAGCAGAGGGGAGTGGGGGTCGGCCGGGGAGCTGTTTTTT. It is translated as CATSRGEWGSAGELFF.